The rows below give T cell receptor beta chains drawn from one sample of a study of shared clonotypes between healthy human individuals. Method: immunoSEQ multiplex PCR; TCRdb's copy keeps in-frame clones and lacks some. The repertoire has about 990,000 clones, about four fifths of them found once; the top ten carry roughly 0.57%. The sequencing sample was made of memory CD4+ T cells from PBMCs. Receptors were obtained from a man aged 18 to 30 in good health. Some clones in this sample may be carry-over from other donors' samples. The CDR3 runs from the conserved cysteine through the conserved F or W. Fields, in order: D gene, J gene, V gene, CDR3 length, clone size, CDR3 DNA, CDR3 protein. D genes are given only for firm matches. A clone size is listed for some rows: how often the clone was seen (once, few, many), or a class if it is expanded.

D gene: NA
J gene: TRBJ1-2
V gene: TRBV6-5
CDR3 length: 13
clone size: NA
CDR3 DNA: TGTGCCAGCAGTAGGGCGGGTAACTATGGCTACACCTTC
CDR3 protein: CASSRAGNYGYTF

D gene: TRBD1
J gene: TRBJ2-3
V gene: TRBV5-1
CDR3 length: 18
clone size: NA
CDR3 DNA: TGCGCCAGCAGCTTGGGCGGACAGGGCCGAAAACTCGTGGATACGCAGTATTTT
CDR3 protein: CASSLGGQGRKLVDTQYF

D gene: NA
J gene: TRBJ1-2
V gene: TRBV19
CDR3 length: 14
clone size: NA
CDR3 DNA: TGTGCCACCCGGCGGCAGGGGATTAACTATGGCTACACCTTC
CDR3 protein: CATRRQGINYGYTF

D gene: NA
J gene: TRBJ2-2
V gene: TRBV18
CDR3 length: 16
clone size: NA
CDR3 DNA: TGTGCCAGCTCACCTCAACACCCGTTGAGCACCGGGGAGCTGTTTTTT
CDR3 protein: CASSPQHPLSTGELFF

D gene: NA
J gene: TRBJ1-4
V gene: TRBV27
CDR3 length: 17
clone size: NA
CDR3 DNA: TGTGCCAGCAGAAGTCGAACTGCAGGGGAGACTAATGAAAAACTGTTTTTT
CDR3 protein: CASRSRTAGETNEKLFF

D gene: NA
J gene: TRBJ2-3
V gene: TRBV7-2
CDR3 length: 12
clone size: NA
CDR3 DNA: TGTGCCAGCTCCCGGGGCACAGATACGCAGTATTTT
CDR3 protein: CASSRGTDTQYF

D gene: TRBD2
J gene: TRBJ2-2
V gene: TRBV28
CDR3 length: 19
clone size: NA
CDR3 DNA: TGTGCCAGCAACGCTCCGGGACTAGCGGGAGGTTGGGGCACCGGGGAGCTGTTTTTT
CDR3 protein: CASNAPGLAGGWGTGELFF

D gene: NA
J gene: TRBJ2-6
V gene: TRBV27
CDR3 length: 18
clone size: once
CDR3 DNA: TGTGCCAGCAGTTTACACGGAACCATATTCTCTGGGGCCAACGTCCTGACTTTC
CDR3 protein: CASSLHGTIFSGANVLTF

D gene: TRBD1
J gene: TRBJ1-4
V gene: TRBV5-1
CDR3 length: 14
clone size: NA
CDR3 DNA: TGCGCCAGCAGCACCGGACAGGGCCGGGAAAAACTGTTTTTT
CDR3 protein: CASSTGQGREKLFF

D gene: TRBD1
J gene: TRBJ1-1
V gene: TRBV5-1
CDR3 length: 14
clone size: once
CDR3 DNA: TGCGCCAGCAGCTGGGGGACAGGGAACACTGAAGCTTTCTTT
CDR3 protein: CASSWGTGNTEAFF

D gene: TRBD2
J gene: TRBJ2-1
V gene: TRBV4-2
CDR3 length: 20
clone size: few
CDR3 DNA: TGTGCCAGCAGCCAAGAACGCCCTCCACGATTCGAGCGGGATTACAATGAGCAGTTCTTC
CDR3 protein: CASSQERPPRFERDYNEQFF

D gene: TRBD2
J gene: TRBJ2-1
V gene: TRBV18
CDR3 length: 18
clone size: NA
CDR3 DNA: TGTGCCAGCTCGCAATATACCTCAAGCGGGATGTCCTACAATGAGCAGTTCTTC
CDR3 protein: CASSQYTSSGMSYNEQFF

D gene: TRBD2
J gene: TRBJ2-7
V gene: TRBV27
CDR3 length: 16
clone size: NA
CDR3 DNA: TGTGCCAGCAGTCCGCCGGGGGAGCGGGAGAGAAACGAGCAGTACTTC
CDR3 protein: CASSPPGERERNEQYF

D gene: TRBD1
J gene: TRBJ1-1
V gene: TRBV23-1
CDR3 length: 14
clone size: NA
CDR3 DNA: TGCGCCAGCAGTCGACAGGGGGCGAACACTGAAGCTTTCTTT
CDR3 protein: CASSRQGANTEAFF

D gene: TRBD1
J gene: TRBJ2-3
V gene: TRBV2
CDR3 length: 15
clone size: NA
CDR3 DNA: TGTGCCAGCAGTGCCCCGGACAGGGGCACAGATACGCAGTATTTT
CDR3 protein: CASSAPDRGTDTQYF

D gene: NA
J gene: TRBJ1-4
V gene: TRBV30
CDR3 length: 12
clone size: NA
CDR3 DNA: TGTGCCTGGAGTGTGGGAAGTGAAAAACTGTTTTTT
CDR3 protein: CAWSVGSEKLFF

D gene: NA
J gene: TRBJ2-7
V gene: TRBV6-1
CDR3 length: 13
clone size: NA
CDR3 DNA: TGTGCCAGCAGTGTGGAAGCCTCCTACGAGCAGTACTTC
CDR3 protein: CASSVEASYEQYF

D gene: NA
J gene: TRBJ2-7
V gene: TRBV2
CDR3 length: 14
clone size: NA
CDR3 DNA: TGTGCCAGCAGTGAATCGGGGACAAGCTACGAGCAGTACTTC
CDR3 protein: CASSESGTSYEQYF

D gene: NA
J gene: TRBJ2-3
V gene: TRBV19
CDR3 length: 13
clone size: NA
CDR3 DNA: TGTGCCACCGGGGCGGGACGCACAGATACGCAGTATTTT
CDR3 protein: CATGAGRTDTQYF

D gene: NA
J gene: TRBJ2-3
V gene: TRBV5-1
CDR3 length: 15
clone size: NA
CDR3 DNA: TGCGCCAGCAGCTTGGCCCGAATGAGCACAGATACGCAGTATTTT
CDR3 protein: CASSLARMSTDTQYF

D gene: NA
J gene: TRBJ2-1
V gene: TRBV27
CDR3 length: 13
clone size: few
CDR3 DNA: TGTGCCAGCAGGGTGCGTCCCTACAATGAGCAGTTCTTC
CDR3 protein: CASRVRPYNEQFF

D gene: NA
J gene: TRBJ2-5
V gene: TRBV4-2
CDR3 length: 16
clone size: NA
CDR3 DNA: TGTGCCAGCAGCCAATCGGGACCCTCCCGGCAAGAGACCCAGTACTTC
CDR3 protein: CASSQSGPSRQETQYF

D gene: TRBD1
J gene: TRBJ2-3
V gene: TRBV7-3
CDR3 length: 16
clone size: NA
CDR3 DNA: TGTGCCAGCAGCTCTGAGGGGGCAGGGAGCACAGATACGCAGTATTTT
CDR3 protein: CASSSEGAGSTDTQYF

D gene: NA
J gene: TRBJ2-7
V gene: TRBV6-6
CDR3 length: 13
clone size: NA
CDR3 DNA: TGTGCCAGCACCCGGGGGACCGACTACGAGCAGTACTTC
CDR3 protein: CASTRGTDYEQYF

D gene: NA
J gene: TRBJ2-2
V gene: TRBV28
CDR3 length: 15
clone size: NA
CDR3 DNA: TGTGCCAGCAGTTCTCCGGGGGCGAACACCGGGGAGCTGTTTTTT
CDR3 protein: CASSSPGANTGELFF

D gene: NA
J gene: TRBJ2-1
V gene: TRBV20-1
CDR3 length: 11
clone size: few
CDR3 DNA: TGCAGTGCTAGGCTCCGGGACCACCAGTTCTTC
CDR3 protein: CSARLRDHQFF

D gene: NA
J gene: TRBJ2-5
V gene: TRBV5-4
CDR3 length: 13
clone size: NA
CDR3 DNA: TGTGCCAGCAGCTTGGCTCAGGGGGAGACCCAGTACTTC
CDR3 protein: CASSLAQGETQYF

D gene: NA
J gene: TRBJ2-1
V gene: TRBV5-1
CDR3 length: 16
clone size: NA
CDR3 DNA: TGCGCCAGCAGCTTGGTACAGACAAACTCCTACAATGAGCAGTTCTTC
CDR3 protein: CASSLVQTNSYNEQFF

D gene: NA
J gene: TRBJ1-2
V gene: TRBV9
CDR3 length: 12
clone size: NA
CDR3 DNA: TGTGCCAGCAGCCCGAGCGGGGATAGCTACACCTTC
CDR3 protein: CASSPSGDSYTF

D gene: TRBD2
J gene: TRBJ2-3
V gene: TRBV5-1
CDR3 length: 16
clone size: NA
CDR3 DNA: TGCGCCAGCAGCTTGGCGGGAGGGCCAGGAACAGATACGCAGTATTTT
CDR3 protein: CASSLAGGPGTDTQYF

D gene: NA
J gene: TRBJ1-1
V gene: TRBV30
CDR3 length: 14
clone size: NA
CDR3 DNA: TGTGCCCAGGAGACCGGACGGCTTGACACTGAAGCTTTCTTT
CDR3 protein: CAQETGRLDTEAFF

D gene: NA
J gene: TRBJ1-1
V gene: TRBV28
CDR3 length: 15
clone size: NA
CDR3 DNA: TGTGCCAGCACCACGACAGTAGTAATGAACACTGAAGCTTTCTTT
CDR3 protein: CASTTTVVMNTEAFF

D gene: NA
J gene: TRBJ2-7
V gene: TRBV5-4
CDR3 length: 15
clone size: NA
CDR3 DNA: TGTGCCAGCAGCCGTCGGGGCGCTAGCTCCTACGAGCAGTACTTC
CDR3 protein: CASSRRGASSYEQYF

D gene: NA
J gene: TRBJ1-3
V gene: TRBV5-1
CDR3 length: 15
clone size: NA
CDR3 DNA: TGCGCCAGCAGCTTGGCCTCAGAGGCTGGAAACACCATATATTTT
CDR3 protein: CASSLASEAGNTIYF

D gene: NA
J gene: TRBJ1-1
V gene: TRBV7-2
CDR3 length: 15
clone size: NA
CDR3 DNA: TGTGCCAGCAGCTTAGTGGCCGCAGGGGTCACTGAAGCTTTCTTT
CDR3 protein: CASSLVAAGVTEAFF

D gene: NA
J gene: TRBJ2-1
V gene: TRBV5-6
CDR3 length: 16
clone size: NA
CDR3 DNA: TGTGCCAGCAGCTTGTGGGTCGGGAGCTCCTACAATGAGCAGTTCTTC
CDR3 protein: CASSLWVGSSYNEQFF

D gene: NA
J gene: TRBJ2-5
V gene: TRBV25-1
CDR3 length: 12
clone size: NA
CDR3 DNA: TGTGCCAGCAACTCCCAGGGAGAGACCCAGTACTTC
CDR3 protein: CASNSQGETQYF

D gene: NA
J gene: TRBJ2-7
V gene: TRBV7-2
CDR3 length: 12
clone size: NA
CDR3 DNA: TGTGCCAGCAGCTTAAACCTATACGAGCAGTACTTC
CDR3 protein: CASSLNLYEQYF

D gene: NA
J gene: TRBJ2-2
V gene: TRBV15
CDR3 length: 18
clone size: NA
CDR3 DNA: TGTGCCACCAGCAGGGACGACAGTTCCGATTCGAACACCGGGGAGCTGTTTTTT
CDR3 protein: CATSRDDSSDSNTGELFF

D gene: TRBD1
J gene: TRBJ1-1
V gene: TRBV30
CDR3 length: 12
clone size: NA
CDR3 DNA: TGTGCCTGGAGTGTAGGGACAGCGAGGGCTTTCTTC
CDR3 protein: CAWSVGTARAFF

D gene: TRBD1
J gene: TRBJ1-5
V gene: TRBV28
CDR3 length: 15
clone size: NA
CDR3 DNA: TGTGCCAGCAGTTTGTCATCAGGGGGCGCCCAGCCCCAGCATTTT
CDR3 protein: CASSLSSGGAQPQHF

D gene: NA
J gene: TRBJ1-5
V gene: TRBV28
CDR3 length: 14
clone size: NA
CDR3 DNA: TGTGCCAGCAGTTGGCGTGTCACAGTTCTTCCCCAGCATTTT
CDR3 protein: CASSWRVTVLPQHF

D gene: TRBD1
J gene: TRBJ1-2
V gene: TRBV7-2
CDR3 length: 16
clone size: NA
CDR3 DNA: TGTGCCAGCAGCTTAACACAGGGGGTATGGACCTATGGCTACACCTTC
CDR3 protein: CASSLTQGVWTYGYTF

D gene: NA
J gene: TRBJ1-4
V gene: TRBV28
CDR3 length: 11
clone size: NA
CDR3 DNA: TGTGCCAGCCTGGGGGGCGAAAAACTGTTTTTT
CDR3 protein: CASLGGEKLFF

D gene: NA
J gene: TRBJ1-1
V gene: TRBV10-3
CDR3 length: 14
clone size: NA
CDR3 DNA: TGTGCCATCAGCCCACAGATAGCGAACACTGAAGCTTTCTTT
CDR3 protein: CAISPQIANTEAFF

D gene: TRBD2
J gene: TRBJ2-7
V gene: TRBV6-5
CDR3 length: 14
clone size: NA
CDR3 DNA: TGTGCCAGCAGTTACTCAAGGACTAGCGGAGAGCAGTACTTC
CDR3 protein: CASSYSRTSGEQYF

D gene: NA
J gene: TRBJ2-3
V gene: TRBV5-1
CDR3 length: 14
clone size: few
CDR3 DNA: TGCGCCAGCAGTGCAGAAAGCTCCACAGATACGCAGTATTTT
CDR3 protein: CASSAESSTDTQYF

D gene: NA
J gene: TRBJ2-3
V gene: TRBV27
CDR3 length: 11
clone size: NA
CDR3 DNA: TGTGCCAGCTCTAGCGCAGATACGCAGTATTTT
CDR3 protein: CASSSADTQYF

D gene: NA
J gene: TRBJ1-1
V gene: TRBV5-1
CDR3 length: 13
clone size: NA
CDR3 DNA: TGCGCCAGCAGCTTGAATATAGACACTGAAGCTTTCTTT
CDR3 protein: CASSLNIDTEAFF

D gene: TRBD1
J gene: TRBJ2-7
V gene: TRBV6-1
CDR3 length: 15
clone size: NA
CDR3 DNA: TGTGCCAGCAGCGAAGTCGGGACAGGGGGCTACGAGCAGTACTTC
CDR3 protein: CASSEVGTGGYEQYF

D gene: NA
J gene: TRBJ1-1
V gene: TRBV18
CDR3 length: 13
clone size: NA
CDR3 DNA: TGTGCCAGCAGCCCCCGTCCAGGGGTGCGAGCTTTCTTT
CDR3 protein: CASSPRPGVRAFF

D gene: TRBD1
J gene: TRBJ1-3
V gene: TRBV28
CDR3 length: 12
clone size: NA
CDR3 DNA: TGTGCCAGCAGTTGGGACAGTCAAACCATATATTTT
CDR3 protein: CASSWDSQTIYF

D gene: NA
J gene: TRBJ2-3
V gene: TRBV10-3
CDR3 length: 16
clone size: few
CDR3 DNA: TGTGCCATCATGGACCCCGAGGGGGGGCACACAGATACGCAGTATTTT
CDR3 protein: CAIMDPEGGHTDTQYF

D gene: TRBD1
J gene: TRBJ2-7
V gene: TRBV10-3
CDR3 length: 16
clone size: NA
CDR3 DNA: TGTGCCATCAGTGGTACCCCCGGGACAGCTTCCTACGAGCAGTACTTC
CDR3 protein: CAISGTPGTASYEQYF